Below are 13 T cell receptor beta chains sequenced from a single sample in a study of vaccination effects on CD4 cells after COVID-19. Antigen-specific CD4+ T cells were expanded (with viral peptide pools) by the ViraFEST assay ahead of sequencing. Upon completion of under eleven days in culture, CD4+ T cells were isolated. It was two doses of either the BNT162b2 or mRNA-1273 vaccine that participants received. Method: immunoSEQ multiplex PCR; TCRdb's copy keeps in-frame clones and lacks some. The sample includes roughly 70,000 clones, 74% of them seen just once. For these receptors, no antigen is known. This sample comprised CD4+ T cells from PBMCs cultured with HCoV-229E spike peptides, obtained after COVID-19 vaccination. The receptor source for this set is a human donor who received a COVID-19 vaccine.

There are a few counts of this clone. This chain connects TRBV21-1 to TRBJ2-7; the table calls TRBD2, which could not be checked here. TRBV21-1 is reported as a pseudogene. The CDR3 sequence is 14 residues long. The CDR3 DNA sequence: TGTGCCAGCAGCTGGGGGGGGTTACCCTACGAGCAGTACGTC. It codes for CASSWGGLPYEQYV.

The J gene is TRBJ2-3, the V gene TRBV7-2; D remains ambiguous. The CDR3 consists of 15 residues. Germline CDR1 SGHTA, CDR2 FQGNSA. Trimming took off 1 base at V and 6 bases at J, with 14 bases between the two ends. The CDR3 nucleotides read TGTGCCAGCAGCTTAGTTTCCCAATCCACGGATACGCAGTATTTT. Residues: CASSLVSQSTDTQYF.

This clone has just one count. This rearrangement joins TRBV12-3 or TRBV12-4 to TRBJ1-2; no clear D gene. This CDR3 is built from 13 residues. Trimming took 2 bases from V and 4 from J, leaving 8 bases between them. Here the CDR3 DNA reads TGTGCCAGCAGTTTAACCAGGACCTATGGCTACACCTTC. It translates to CASSLTRTYGYTF.

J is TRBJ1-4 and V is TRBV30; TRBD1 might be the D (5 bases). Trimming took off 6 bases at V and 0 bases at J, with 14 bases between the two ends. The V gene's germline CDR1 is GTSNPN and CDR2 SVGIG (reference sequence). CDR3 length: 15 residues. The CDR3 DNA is TGTGCCTGCCAACCGACGGGGGCAACTAATGAAAAACTGTTTTTT. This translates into CACQPTGATNEKLFF. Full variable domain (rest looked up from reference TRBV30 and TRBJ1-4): SQTIHQWPATLVQPVGSPLSLECTVEGTSNPNLYWYRQAAGRGLQLLFYSVGIGQISSEVPQNLSASRPQDRQFILSSKKLLLSDSGFYLCACQPTGATNEKLFFGSGTQLSVL.

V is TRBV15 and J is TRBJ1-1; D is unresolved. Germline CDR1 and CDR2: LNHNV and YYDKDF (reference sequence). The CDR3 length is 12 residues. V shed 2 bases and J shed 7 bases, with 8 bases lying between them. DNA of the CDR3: TGTGCCACCAGCAGATTAGAGGGTGAAGCTTTCTTT. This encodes CATSRLEGEAFF.

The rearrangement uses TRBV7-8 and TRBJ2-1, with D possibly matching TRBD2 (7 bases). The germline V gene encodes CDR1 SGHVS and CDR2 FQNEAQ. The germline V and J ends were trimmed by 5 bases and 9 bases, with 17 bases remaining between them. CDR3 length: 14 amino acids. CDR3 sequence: CASSPGRGVGEQFF. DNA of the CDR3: TGTGCCAGCAGCCCGGGGAGGGGGGTGGGTGAGCAGTTCTTC.

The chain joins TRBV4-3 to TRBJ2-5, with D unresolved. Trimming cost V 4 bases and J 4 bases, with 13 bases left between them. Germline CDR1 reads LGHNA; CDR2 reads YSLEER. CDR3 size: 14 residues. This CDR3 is CASSPLRIGETQYF. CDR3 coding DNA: TGCGCCAGCAGCCCCCTGCGGATTGGAGAGACCCAGTACTTC.

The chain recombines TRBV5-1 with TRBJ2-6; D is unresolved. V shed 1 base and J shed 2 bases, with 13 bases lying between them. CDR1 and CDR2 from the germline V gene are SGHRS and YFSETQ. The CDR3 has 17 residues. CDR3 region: CASSLRAREPGANVLTF. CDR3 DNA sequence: TGCGCCAGCAGCTTGAGAGCCCGTGAACCTGGGGCCAACGTCCTGACTTTC.

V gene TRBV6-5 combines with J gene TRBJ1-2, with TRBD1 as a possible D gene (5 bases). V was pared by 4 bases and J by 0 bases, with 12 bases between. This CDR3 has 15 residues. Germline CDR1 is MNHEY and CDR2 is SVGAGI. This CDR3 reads CASSSSGTANYGYTF. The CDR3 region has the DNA TGTGCCAGCAGTTCTTCCGGGACGGCTAACTATGGCTACACCTTC.

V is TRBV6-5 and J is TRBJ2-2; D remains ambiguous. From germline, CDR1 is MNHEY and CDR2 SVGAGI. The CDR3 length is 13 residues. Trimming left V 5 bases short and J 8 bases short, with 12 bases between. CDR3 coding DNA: TGTGCCAGCAGTAAACTTCTGGGGGGGGAGCTGTTTTTT. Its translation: CASSKLLGGELFF.

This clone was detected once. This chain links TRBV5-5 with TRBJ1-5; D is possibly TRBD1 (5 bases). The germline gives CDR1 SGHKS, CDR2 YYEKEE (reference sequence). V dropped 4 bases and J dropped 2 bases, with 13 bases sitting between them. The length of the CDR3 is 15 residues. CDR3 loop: CASSGNEGGNQPQHF. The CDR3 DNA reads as TGTGCCAGCAGCGGCAATGAAGGGGGCAATCAGCCCCAGCATTTT. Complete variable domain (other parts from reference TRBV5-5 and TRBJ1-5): DAGVTQSPTHLIKTRGQQVTLRCSPISGHKSVSWYQQVLGQGPQFIFQYYEKEERGRGNFPDRFSARQFPNYSSELNVNALLLGDSALYLCASSGNEGGNQPQHFGDGTRLSIL.

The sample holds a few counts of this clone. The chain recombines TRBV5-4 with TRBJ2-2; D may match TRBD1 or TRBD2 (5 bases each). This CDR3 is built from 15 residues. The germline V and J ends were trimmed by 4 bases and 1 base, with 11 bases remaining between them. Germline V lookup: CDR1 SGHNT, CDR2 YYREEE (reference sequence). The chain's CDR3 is CASSPARGNTGELFF. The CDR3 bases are TGTGCCAGCAGCCCCGCGAGGGGGAACACCGGGGAGCTGTTTTTT.

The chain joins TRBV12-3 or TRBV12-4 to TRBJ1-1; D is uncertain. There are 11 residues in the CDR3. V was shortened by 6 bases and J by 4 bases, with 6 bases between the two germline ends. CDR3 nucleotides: TGTGCCAGCAGGACGAGCACTGAAGCTTTCTTT. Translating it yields CASRTSTEAFF.